Reported below is one T cell receptor beta chain. This specimen belongs to a study of Ad26.COV2.S vaccination and SARS-CoV-2 variants. The assay was immunoSEQ multiplex PCR, and TCRdb's table has in-frame clones only and misses some. This table holds some 330,000 clones, 85% to 90% found once. Treatment: approximately 18 received Ad26.COV2.S at low or high dose, single or two shots; several received placebo; per-sample allocation not given. Sampling was done on day 63 after the first vaccine or placebo injection. The germline V gene has CDR1 MGHDK and CDR2 SYGVNS. The CDR3 is 10 amino acids. Trimming took 4 bases from V and 7 from J, leaving 4 bases between them.

The receptor was derived from a person between 18 and 60 years old who received the Ad26.COV2.S COVID-19 vaccine or a placebo. The chain links TRBV25-1 to TRBJ1-1; D is ambiguous. The source material was peripheral blood, sampled in a trial of Ad26.COV2.S vaccine versus placebo. The CDR3 region is CASSADEAFF. CDR3 in DNA: TGTGCCAGCAGTGCCGATGAAGCTTTCTTT.